The present entry profiles one T cell receptor beta chain with its context. Its antigen remains unknown. The PCR employed 60 Vbeta primers together with 13 Jbeta primers. TCRdb keeps only in-frame clones here, not all; method: immunoSEQ multiplex PCR. The top ten clones hold approximately 1.4% of a sample with about 160,000 clones, approximately 88% of them seen once. The data are from a study of cytomegalovirus exposure and HLA in healthy donors. Study-level points and caveats: What TCR beta sequences reportedly achieved was accurate prediction of HLA-A and HLA-B alleles in most subjects. In vitro experiments confirmed that a few CMV-associated chains were specific for CMV antigens. Certain indistinguishable V segments, among them TRBV6-2 and TRBV6-3, were excluded.

This cohort consisted of healthy bone marrow donors. Germline CDR1 MNHEY, CDR2 SVGAGI. The CDR3 totals 16 residues. With V trimmed by 0 bases and J by 5 bases, 8 bases remained unmatched. This clonotype was obtained from a woman under 30 in good health and CMV-seronegative. The V call is TRBV6-5, the J call TRBJ1-2; 8 bases map to TRBD1. The specimen sequenced was PBMCs. CDR3: CASSYSGTGAIYGYTF. In DNA form, the CDR3 reads TGTGCCAGCAGTTACTCGGGGACAGGCGCGATTTATGGCTACACCTTC.